A single sample gave rise to the 24 T cell receptor beta chains below, sequenced in a study of blood T cell repertoires in COVID-19. The data were produced by immunoSEQ multiplex PCR, yet TCRdb's version contains in-frame clones alone and is incomplete. The repertoire has 140,000 to 150,000 clones, 78% of them found once; the top ten carry less than 2%. The sequenced sample consisted of peripheral blood. These receptors all come from an older woman with acute or convalescent COVID-19.

This sequence joins TRBV14 and TRBJ2-7, with 10 bases fitting TRBD2. Unmatched junction bases numbered 7, after V lost 6 bases and J lost 5 bases. The CDR3 contains 14 residues. CDR1 and CDR2 (germline): SGHDN, FVKESK. CDR3 protein: CASSSLAGVHEQYF. The CDR3 nucleotides read TGTGCCAGCAGTTCCCTAGCGGGAGTCCACGAGCAGTACTTC.

The J gene is TRBJ1-2, the V gene TRBV10-2; D unresolved. CDR1 is WSHSY, CDR2 SAAADI, per germline. The CDR3 is 13 residues long. V lost 2 bases and J lost 8, with 12 bases in between. The CDR3, as DNA: TGCGCCAGCAGTGAGGTCCGGGAGGAAGGCTACACCTTC. Translation: CASSEVREEGYTF.

This clone was counted a few times. The V call is TRBV19, the J call TRBJ1-6; D uncertain. CDR3 size: 15 residues. Germline CDR1 is LNHDA and CDR2 is SQIVND (reference sequence). V dropped 0 bases and J dropped 8 bases, with 11 bases sitting between them. The CDR3 DNA reads TGTGCCAGTAGTATAGACGGCGGCCTGGATTCACCCCTCCACTTT. Protein: CASSIDGGLDSPLHF.

This chain's CDR3 is CASSIVDRWSNQPQHF. Written as DNA, the CDR3 is TGTGCCAGTAGTATCGTGGACAGGTGGAGCAATCAGCCCCAGCATTTT. The rearrangement links TRBV19 to TRBJ1-5; 7 nucleotides agree with TRBD1. The germline V gene encodes CDR1 LNHDA and CDR2 SQIVND (reference sequence). Unmatched junction bases numbered 6, after V lost 3 bases and J lost 1 base. The CDR3 length is 16 residues.

The V call is TRBV28, the J call TRBJ2-2; no clear D. V shed 1 base and J shed 6 bases, with 6 bases lying between them. The V gene's germline CDR1 is MDHEN and CDR2 SYDVKM. The CDR3 length is 13 residues. The CDR3 coding sequence is TGTGCCAGCAGTTTATCCAGATCCGGGGAGCTGTTTTTT. It is translated as CASSLSRSGELFF.

This clone showed up just once. The genes are TRBV19 and TRBJ2-1; 11 nucleotides match TRBD2. CDR1 and CDR2 from the germline V gene are LNHDA and SQIVND (reference sequence). The CDR3 spans 16 residues. J was trimmed by 9 bases and V by 5 bases; bases with no gene match: 12. The chain's CDR3 is CASSRLAGGYMGEQFF. CDR3 bases: TGTGCCAGTAGTCGTTTAGCGGGAGGGTATATGGGTGAGCAGTTCTTC.

This chain joins TRBV6-5 and TRBJ2-7, with 10 bases lining up with TRBD1. Germline V gives CDR1 MNHEY, CDR2 SVGAGI. CDR3 size: 16 residues. Trimming at V came to 1 base and at J to 3 bases, leaving 6 bases not matched to a gene. The DNA of the CDR3 is TGTGCCAGCAGTTACTGGGGACAGGGGAAAAGCTACGAGCAGTACTTC. Translation gives CASSYWGQGKSYEQYF.

This chain links TRBV7-8 with TRBJ1-2; 10 nucleotides align to TRBD1. Germline trimming cut 4 bases from V and 8 bases from J; bases unmatched to any gene: 10. This CDR3 comprises 15 residues. Germline CDR1 SGHVS, CDR2 FQNEAQ. The CDR3 DNA reads as TGTGCCAGCAGCTACACCGGGACAGGGGCTGGGGGCTACACCTTC. Its protein is CASSYTGTGAGGYTF. The whole variable domain, filled in from reference TRBV7-8 and TRBJ1-2, reads GAGVSQSPRYKVAKRGQDVALRCDPISGHVSLFWYQQALGQGPEFLTYFQNEAQLDKSGLPSDRFFAERPEGSVSTLKIQRTQQEDSAVYLCASSYTGTGAGGYTFGSGTRLTVV.

This clone occurred many times. Other nucleotide sequences from this sample produce the same CDR3. The chain carries TRBV12-3 or TRBV12-4 and TRBJ1-3, with unresolved D. CDR3 length: 12 residues. With 3 bases removed from V and 3 bases from J, the gap between germline ends came to 3 bases. The CDR3 is CASSFGGNTIYF. Here the CDR3 DNA reads TGTGCCAGCAGTTTCGGTGGAAACACCATATATTTT.

A few counts support this clone. The V call is TRBV12-3 or TRBV12-4, the J call TRBJ1-1; unclear D gene. Deletions cut 3 bases from V and 6 bases from J, with 8 bases between. There are 12 residues in the CDR3. CDR3 region: CASSFGSPEAFF. Written as DNA, the CDR3 is TGTGCCAGCAGTTTCGGGTCGCCTGAAGCTTTCTTT.

V and J are TRBV19 and TRBJ2-3; 11 bases match TRBD2. CDR1 and CDR2 from the germline V gene are LNHDA and SQIVND (reference sequence). The J segment lost 5 bases and the V segment lost 7 bases, leaving 5 bases of the junction unmatched. The CDR3 length is 14 residues. The CDR3 DNA reads as TGTGCCAGTAACCTAGCGGGAGGAGGAGATACGCAGTATTTT. Translating gives CASNLAGGGDTQYF.

The chain couples TRBV5-1 to TRBJ2-3; the D gene is possibly TRBD2 (6 bases). Trimming stripped 3 bases from V and 0 bases from J, with 11 bases between. This CDR3 has 15 residues. CDR1 is SGHRS and CDR2 is YFSETQ in the germline V gene. CDR3 sequence reads: CASSWRDPSTDTQYF. The CDR3 DNA sequence: TGCGCCAGCAGCTGGCGGGACCCTAGCACAGATACGCAGTATTTT.

This clone was seen only a few times. J is TRBJ1-5 and V is TRBV6-6, with TRBD1 identical over 8 bases. Germline V gene data show CDR1 as MNHNY and CDR2 as SVGAGI (reference sequence). The CDR3 length is 15 residues. The trim removed 1 base at V and 5 bases at J, leaving 4 bases unmatched. The CDR3 sequence is CASSYLTGEDQPQHF. The CDR3 DNA follows: TGTGCCAGCAGTTACTTGACAGGGGAGGATCAGCCCCAGCATTTT.

The V gene is TRBV6-2 or TRBV6-3, the J gene TRBJ2-7; D is undetermined. The germline gives CDR1 MNHEY, CDR2 SVGEGT. V lost 0 bases and J 7 bases, leaving 7 bases between the germline ends. The CDR3 has 12 residues. CDR3: CASSYSLVEQYF. The DNA of the CDR3 is TGTGCCAGCAGTTACTCCTTAGTTGAGCAGTACTTC.

CDR3 DNA sequence: TGTGCCAGCAGTCCATACAGGGGGAACACTGAAGCTTTCTTT. As protein: CASSPYRGNTEAFF. The chain has TRBV28 and TRBJ1-1; TRBD1 matches 7 bases. V was pared by 5 bases and J by 1 base, with 4 bases of the junction left unmatched. The germline V gene has CDR1 MDHEN and CDR2 SYDVKM. The CDR3 contains 14 residues.

The rearrangement links TRBV6-5 to TRBJ1-2, with unresolved D. Germline V gene lookup returns CDR1 MNHEY and CDR2 SVGAGI. The V gene lost 2 bases and the J gene lost 5 bases, with 9 bases spanning the gap. The CDR3 is 13 amino acids. The CDR3 DNA is TGTGCCAGCAGTTACAATGAGCGATATGGCTACACCTTC. It codes for CASSYNERYGYTF.

The rearrangement uses TRBV6-5 and TRBJ1-5; D possibly corresponds to TRBD1 (5 bases). Looked up from germline, CDR1 is MNHEY and CDR2 is SVGAGI. CDR3 length equals 14 residues. V was clipped by 2 bases and J by 7 bases, with 12 bases between them. The chain's CDR3 is CASSYGNRGQPQHF. In DNA, the CDR3 is TGTGCCAGCAGTTACGGGAATAGGGGACAGCCCCAGCATTTT.

The chain employs TRBV7-9 and TRBJ2-2; D ambiguous. The CDR3 consists of 14 residues. V dropped 8 bases and J dropped 1 base, with 11 bases sitting between them. Germline loops: CDR1 SEHNR, CDR2 FQNEAQ (reference sequence). CDR3 amino acids: CASHITENTGELFF. For the CDR3, the DNA is TGTGCCAGCCATATAACAGAGAACACCGGGGAGCTGTTTTTT.

The chain carries TRBV28 and TRBJ1-5; unclear D gene. Deletions cut 6 bases from V and 7 bases from J, with 13 bases between. Per the germline V gene, CDR1 is MDHEN and CDR2 is SYDVKM. This CDR3 has 13 residues. The CDR3 is CASSLLGPQPQHF. The DNA for the CDR3 is TGTGCCAGCAGCCTCCTTGGGCCCCAGCCCCAGCATTTT.

V is TRBV5-1 and J is TRBJ1-5, with a weak D call TRBD1 (5 bases). Trimming removed 0 bases at V and 7 bases at J, with 11 bases between. Germline V gives CDR1 SGHRS, CDR2 YFSETQ. The CDR3 spans 14 residues. For the CDR3, the DNA is TGCGCCAGCAGCTTGGATGCGGGACGGCAGCCCCAGCATTTT. Translating gives CASSLDAGRQPQHF.

The sample holds a few counts of this clone. The chain is built from TRBV27 and TRBJ2-5, with D perhaps matching TRBD2 (5 bases). Germline-derived CDR1 and CDR2 are MNHEY and SMNVEV (reference sequence). The V gene lost 2 bases and the J gene lost 4 bases, with 11 bases spanning the gap. The CDR3 covers 14 residues. CDR3 nucleotide sequence: TGTGCCAGCAGTTTAATCGTGGGAGCAGAGACCCAGTACTTC. Protein: CASSLIVGAETQYF.

In the case of this clone: Since the CDR3 does not end with the conserved phenylalanine or tryptophan, this likely comes from a read error. The J gene is TRBJ1-2, the V gene TRBV10-2; no firm D call. The CDR3 loop spans 11 amino acids. CDR1 and CDR2 (germline): WSHSY, SAAADI. V was clipped by 10 bases and J by 3 bases, with 9 bases between them. CDR3 in amino acids: CATTTDYGYTL. CDR3 DNA: TGCGCCACCACGACCGACTATGGCTACACCCTC.

The chain carries TRBV11-2 and TRBJ2-7; TRBD1 aligns across 8 bases. V lost 0 bases and J lost 2; bases outside the gene matches: 3. The CDR3 loop spans 15 amino acids. Germline V gene lookup returns CDR1 SGHAT and CDR2 FQNNGV. CDR3 protein: CASSLEAGQAYEQYF. The CDR3 DNA reads TGTGCCAGCAGCTTAGAGGCGGGACAGGCCTACGAGCAGTACTTC. The variable domain in full, completed from reference TRBV11-2 and TRBJ2-7, reads EAGVAQSPRYKIIEKRQSVAFWCNPISGHATLYWYQQILGQGPKLLIQFQNNGVVDDSQLPKDRFSAERLKGVDSTLKIQPAKLEDSAVYLCASSLEAGQAYEQYFGPGTRLTVT.

This chain links TRBV5-6 with TRBJ1-6, with D possibly matching TRBD1 (5 bases). CDR1 and CDR2 (germline): SGHDT, YYEEEE. The V gene lost 0 bases and the J gene lost 9 bases, with 10 bases spanning the gap. This CDR3 is 14 amino acids long. For the CDR3, the DNA is TGTGCCAGCAGCTTGGCAGGGTATGGTTCACCCCTCCACTTT. Translation: CASSLAGYGSPLHF.